This T cell receptor (beta chain) is from a study of T cell repertoires in MIS-A myocarditis (dated by TCRdb to between 2021 and 2024). To note about this clone: The target of this receptor is not known. No much larger clonotype is one base removed from it; base qualities were not supplied.

As encoded in the germline V gene (reference sequence), CDR1 is LGHDT while CDR2 is YNNKEL. Measured from the cysteine to the phenylalanine, the CDR3 is 15 residues long. The retained sequence is limited to the CDR3, 45 bases, with the frame set at the first base. Unmatched junction bases come to 5, with V trimmed by 1 base and J by 8 bases. The QIAamp DNA FFPE kit was used to extract genomic DNA from formalin-fixed paraffin-embedded autopsy tissue. The immunoSEQ bias-controlled multiplex PCR was used to amplify TCRbeta CDR3 regions, which were then sequenced at high throughput. The study's own analysis went as follows. CDR3 sequences were collapsed and filtered by the immunoSEQ vendor pipeline to quantify abundance and frequency of each unique TCRbeta CDR3. Dominant CDR3 amino acid sequences were clustered with SARS-CoV-2-specific ImmuneCODE TCRbeta sequences by CD-HIT using a 90% global sequence identity threshold. Clones with frequencies of 0.1 to 1 were classed as hyperexpanded, and 0.01 to 0.1 as large. For the dominant clones, CDR3 amino acid sequences and V and J gene assignments were confirmed with MiXCR. The R stringdist package was used to compute Levenshtein distances between the patient clonotypes and the ImmuneCODE hits. Entries here come from immuneACCESS through TCRdb and include only in-frame sequences with V and J called. Some clones fail to appear in such tables; in the studies checked, an unresolved V gene covers under half of the shortfall, and the cause of the remainder is unknown. That table supplies the V and J calls and clone size; D and trimming were determined from the DNA. The sample contains 13,000 to 15,000 clones, roughly 81% of them found a single time. Together, the top ten hold roughly two thirds of the sample.

The sample taken for sequencing was left ventricle heart tissue obtained at autopsy. The cell subset or site label for this specimen denotes: cardiac tissue sample (left or right ventricle, interventricular septum, or pericardium). The chain is assembled from TRBV3-1 (or the pseudogene TRBV3-2) and TRBJ2-1; TRBD2 agrees with 10 junctional bases. The receptor was derived from a man aged 18 to 35 with fulminant myocarditis from multisystem inflammatory syndrome in adults (MIS-A) after COVID-19. The DNA is as follows: TGTGCCAGCAGCCAAGTAACTAGCGGGGAGGATGAGCAGTTCTTC. Translated, this gives CASSQVTSGEDEQFF.